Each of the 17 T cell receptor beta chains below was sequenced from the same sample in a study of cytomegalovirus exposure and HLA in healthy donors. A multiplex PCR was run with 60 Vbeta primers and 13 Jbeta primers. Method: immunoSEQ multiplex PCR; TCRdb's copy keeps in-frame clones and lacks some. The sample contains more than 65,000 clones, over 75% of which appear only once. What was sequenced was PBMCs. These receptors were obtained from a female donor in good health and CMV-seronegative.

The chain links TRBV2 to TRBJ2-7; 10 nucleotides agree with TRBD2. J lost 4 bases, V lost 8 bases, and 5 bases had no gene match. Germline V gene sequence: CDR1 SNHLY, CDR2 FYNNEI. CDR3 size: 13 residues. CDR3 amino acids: CASASGSGYEQYF. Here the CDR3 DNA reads TGTGCCAGCGCTAGCGGGAGTGGGTACGAGCAGTACTTC.

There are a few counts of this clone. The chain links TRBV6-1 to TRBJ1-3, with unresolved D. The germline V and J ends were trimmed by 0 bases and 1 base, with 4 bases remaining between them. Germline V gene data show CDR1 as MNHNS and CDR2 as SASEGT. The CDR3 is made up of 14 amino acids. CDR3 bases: TGTGCCAGCAGTGAAGCGGAGTCTGGAAACACCATATATTTT. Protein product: CASSEAESGNTIYF.

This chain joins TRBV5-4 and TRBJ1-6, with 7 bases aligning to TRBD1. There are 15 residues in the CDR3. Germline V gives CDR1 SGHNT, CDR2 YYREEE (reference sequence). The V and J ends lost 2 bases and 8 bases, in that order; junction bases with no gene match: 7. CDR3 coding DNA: TGTGCCAGCAGCTTCAGGACAGGCGGGGATTCACCCCTCCACTTT. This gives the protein CASSFRTGGDSPLHF. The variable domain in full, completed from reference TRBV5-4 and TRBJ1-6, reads ETGVTQSPTHLIKTRGQQVTLRCSSQSGHNTVSWYQQALGQGPQFIFQYYREEENGRGNFPPRFSGLQFPNYSSELNVNALELDDSALYLCASSFRTGGDSPLHFGNGTRLTVT.

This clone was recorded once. CDR3: CASCTQGFYEQYF. DNA of the CDR3: TGTGCCAGCTGTACCCAGGGATTTTACGAGCAGTACTTC. This chain uses TRBV28 with TRBJ2-7; TRBD1 might be the D (5 bases). Germline V gene sequence: CDR1 MDHEN, CDR2 SYDVKM. Between the trimmed V and J ends, which lost 8 bases and 4 bases, there was a span of 15 bases. This CDR3 spans 13 amino acids.

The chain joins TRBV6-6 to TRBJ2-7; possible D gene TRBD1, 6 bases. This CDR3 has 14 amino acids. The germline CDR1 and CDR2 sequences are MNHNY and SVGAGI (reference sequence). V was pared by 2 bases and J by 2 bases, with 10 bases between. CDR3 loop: CASSYGGQTYEQYF. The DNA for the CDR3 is TGTGCCAGCAGTTACGGAGGACAGACCTACGAGCAGTACTTC.

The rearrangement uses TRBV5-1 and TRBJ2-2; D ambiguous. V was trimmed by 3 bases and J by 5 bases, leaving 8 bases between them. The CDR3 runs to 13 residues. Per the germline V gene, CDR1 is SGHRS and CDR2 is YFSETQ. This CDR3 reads CASSSVSTGELFF. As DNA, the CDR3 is TGCGCCAGCAGCTCGGTATCGACCGGGGAGCTGTTTTTT.

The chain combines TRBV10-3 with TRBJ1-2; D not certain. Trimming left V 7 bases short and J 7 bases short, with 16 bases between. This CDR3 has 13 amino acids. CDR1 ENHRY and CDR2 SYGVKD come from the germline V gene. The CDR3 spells CAITPLGAIGYTF. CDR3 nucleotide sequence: TGTGCCATCACCCCCCTAGGCGCGATTGGCTACACCTTC.

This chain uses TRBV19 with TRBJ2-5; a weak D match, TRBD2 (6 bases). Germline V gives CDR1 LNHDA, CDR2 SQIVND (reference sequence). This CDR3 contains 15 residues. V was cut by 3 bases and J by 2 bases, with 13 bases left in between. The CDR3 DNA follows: TGTGCCAGTAGTATCGGGGCGGGGAGTCAAGAGACCCAGTACTTC. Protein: CASSIGAGSQETQYF.

CDR3 coding DNA: TGTGCCAGCAGCTTGGGCGGACAGAACTACGAGCAGTACTTC. It encodes CASSLGGQNYEQYF. V is TRBV7-6 and J is TRBJ2-7; D perhaps matches TRBD1 (6 bases). V shed 3 bases and J shed 3 bases, with 12 bases lying between them. CDR3 size: 14 residues. Germline lookup yields CDR1 SGHVS and CDR2 FNYEAQ.

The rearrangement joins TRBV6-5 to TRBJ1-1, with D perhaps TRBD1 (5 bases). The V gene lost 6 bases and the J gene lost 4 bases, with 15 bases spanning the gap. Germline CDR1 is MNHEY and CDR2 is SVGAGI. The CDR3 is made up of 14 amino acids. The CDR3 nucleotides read TGTGCCAGCAGGTCGTCGGGGGGAGGCACTGAAGCTTTCTTT. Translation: CASRSSGGGTEAFF.

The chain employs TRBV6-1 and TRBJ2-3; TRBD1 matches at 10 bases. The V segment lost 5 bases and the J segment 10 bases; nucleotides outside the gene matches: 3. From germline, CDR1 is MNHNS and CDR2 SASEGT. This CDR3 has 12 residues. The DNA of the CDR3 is TGTGCCAGCAGTCCCGGGACAGGGGCGCAGTATTTT. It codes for CASSPGTGAQYF.

The CDR3 nucleotides read TGTGCCAGCTCACCGGGACAGGGGCTTTACGAGCAGTACTTC. Protein sequence: CASSPGQGLYEQYF. The chain is built from TRBV18 and TRBJ2-7; TRBD1 agrees at 10 bases. Unmatched junction bases numbered 3, after V lost 3 bases and J lost 4 bases. Germline V gene data show CDR1 as KGHSH and CDR2 as LQKENI. The CDR3 is 14 amino acids.

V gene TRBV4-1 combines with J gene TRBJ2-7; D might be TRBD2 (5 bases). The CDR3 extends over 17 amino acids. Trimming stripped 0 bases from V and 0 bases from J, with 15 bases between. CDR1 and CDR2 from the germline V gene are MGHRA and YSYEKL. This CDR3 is CASSQDMLGLSSYEQYF. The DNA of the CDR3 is TGCGCCAGCAGCCAAGATATGTTAGGACTTAGCTCCTACGAGCAGTACTTC.

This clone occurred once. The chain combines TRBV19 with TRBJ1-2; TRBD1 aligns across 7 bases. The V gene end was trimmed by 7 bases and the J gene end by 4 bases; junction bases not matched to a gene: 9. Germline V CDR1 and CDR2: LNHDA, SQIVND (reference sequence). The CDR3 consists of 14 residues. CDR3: CASTPRTGAYGYTF. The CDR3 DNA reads TGTGCCAGTACCCCTCGCACAGGGGCCTATGGCTACACCTTC.

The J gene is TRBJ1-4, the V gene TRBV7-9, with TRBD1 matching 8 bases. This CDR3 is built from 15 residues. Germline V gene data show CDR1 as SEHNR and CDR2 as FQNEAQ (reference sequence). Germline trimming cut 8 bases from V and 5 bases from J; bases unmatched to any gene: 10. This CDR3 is CASERSGTGNEKLFF. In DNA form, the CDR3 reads TGTGCCAGCGAGCGATCCGGGACAGGAAATGAAAAACTGTTTTTT.

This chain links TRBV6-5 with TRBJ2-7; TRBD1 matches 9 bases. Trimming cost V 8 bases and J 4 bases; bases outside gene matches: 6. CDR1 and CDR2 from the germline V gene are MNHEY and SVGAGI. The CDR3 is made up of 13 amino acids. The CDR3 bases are TGTGCCAGCGGCCGGGACAGGGAGTACGAGCAGTACTTC. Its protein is CASGRDREYEQYF.

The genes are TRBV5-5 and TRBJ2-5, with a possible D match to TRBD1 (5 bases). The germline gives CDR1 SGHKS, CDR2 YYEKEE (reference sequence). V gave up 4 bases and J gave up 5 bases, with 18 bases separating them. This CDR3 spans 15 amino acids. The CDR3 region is CASSPEGRVWETQYF. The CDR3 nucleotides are TGTGCCAGCAGCCCTGAAGGCAGGGTATGGGAGACCCAGTACTTC.